The entry that follows covers one T cell receptor (beta chain) sequence. This clone's antigen is unknown. Base qualities are not recorded, but no much larger clone differs from it by a single base. Patients with uncontrolled infections, other autoimmune diseases, pregnancy or lactation were excluded. Clinical symptoms, serum thyroxine and TRAb, thyroid ultrasound, and orbital computed tomography formed the basis for the diagnoses. Total RNA was extracted with Trizol reagent, and quality was checked on an Agilent 2100 Bioanalyzer. CDR1 and CDR2 are drawn from the germline V gene: SNHLY, FYNNEI. Between the V and J ends, shortened by 6 bases and 4 bases respectively, the junction contains 10 bases. Inclusive of the bounding cysteine and phenylalanine, the CDR3 is 13 residues long. Only the CDR3 DNA is retained, 39 bases long and in frame from the first base. The data stem from a study of T cells in Graves' hyperthyroidism and ophthalmopathy (dated 2019 in TCRdb). Some background on the complete study: TCR V-J signatures able to tell the groups apart were searched for in a discovery cohort of 95 to 100 patients, of whom about 40 had Graves' ophthalmopathy and around 56 had stable Graves' hyperthyroidism. Whether ophthalmopathy could be predicted prospectively was tested in an independent validation cohort made up of under 20 hyperthyroidism patients plus 17 patients who later progressed to ophthalmopathy. The roughly 90 discovery patients were divided at random into training and test sets in a 7:3 ratio. Thyroid tissue and blood T-cell repertoires from roughly six Graves' hyperthyroidism patients were also compared in the study. Following sampling, methimazole starting at 30 mg daily was given to hyperthyroidism patients, and high-dose intravenous methylprednisolone was given to ophthalmopathy patients. The paper describes TCR Vbeta CDR3 sequencing of 135 peripheral blood samples, made up of roughly 45 ophthalmopathy patients, around 78 hyperthyroidism patients and around 17 progressor patients.

Beyond this particular receptor, the publication reports: Most expanded thyroid clonotypes (frequency above 0.001) were also found in blood, which suggests that blood repertoires may mirror thyroid immune responses. Sample size was not statistically predetermined, and blinding of investigators to group allocation was not performed. A model built on a 13 V-J signature distinguished ophthalmopathy from stable hyperthyroidism, reaching 85% to 90% sensitivity and about 81% specificity in cross-validation and 80%/75% in testing. In validation, progression to ophthalmopathy was predicted by the model with almost 71% sensitivity and roughly 76% specificity, a median of roughly 6.4 months before onset.

The TCR beta CDR3 regions were amplified from the RNA transcripts. The first round of RT-PCR for the TCR CDR3 was performed with the HTBI primer set and the Qiagen OneStep RT-PCR kit. The libraries were constructed in a second round of multiplex PCR and then size-selected and purified. Paired-end sequencing of the libraries was performed with 100 bp reads on an Illumina HiSeq2000. The study's processing was this. Raw data were processed with SOAPnuke, discarding reads with adapters, uncalled bases, mean Phred below 15, or no exact constant-primer or identifier match. High-quality paired reads were merged using COPE v1.2.5, and each unique nucleotide sequence was defined as a clonotype. Clonotypes were aligned to IMGT TRBV, TRBD and TRBJ reference segments using MiTCR v1.1. Only V-J combinations with frequency above 0.0001, covering approximately 99% of repertoires, were analysed. The TCS score was defined as F50 (clonal expansion) divided by E x V (chaos), with BLOSUM62-based TCRdist calculated between CDR3 peptides within each V-J. Welch's t-statistics and random forest reduced 500 to 650 V-J features to 13, which were used in a naive Bayes classifier (R e1071). The Morisita-Horn index was used to measure how similar the thyroid and blood repertoires were. The public reads were quality trimmed at Q25 with fastp and then assembled into clones with MiXCR by TCRdb, keeping productive beta chains. Duplicate CDR3 protein sequences are folded into a single record with the most common DNA and genes. It is TCRdb's table, rather than the study itself, that gives the V and J calls and clone size. For this sample there are 500,000 to 600,000 distinct CDR3 sequences; roughly 50% appear just once. The ten top clones hold about 20% of the sample.

The sequence is built from TRBV2 and TRBJ1-3; the D gene identity is not certain. The receptor was derived from an adult woman with Graves' disease, either hyperthyroidism or ophthalmopathy (not recorded which). Sequenced: peripheral blood or thyroid tissue (not recorded which). CDR3 reads: CASRAGLGNTIYF. The DNA is TGTGCCAGCAGGGCAGGCCTCGGAAACACCATATATTTT.